A single sample is the source of the 13 T cell receptor beta chains below, sequenced in a study of CD8 T cells in ankylosing spondylitis. Findings of the study overall: There was a TCR beta motif, made of several highly homologous variants, that appeared characteristic of ankylosing spondylitis blood.

The antigens of these receptors remain unknown. TCRdb itself ran the 5' RACE reads through MiXCR, one entry per CDR3 protein. Seen here are about 500,000 distinct CDR3 sequences, about 5.4% observed once, and the top ten hold around 3.6%. The sequencing input was blood, either unsorted or a sorted T cell fraction (not recorded which). The receptors were sampled from a male donor with ankylosing spondylitis.

The table lists this clonotype with a few counts. The V gene is TRBV27, the J gene TRBJ2-7, with TRBD1 identical over 8 bases. The junction had 4 bases not matched to a gene; V was cut back by 7 bases and J by 2 bases. The CDR3 extends over 13 amino acids. Germline V gene sequence: CDR1 MNHEY, CDR2 SMNVEV (reference sequence). The CDR3 is CASKTDRAYEQYF. The CDR3 DNA reads TGTGCCAGCAAAACGGACAGGGCCTACGAGCAGTACTTC.

This clonotype was counted many times. A read error may be the cause here, since a much bigger clone is one base away. V and J are TRBV5-5 and TRBJ2-1; a weak D match, TRBD2 (6 bases). Germline V lookup: CDR1 SGHKS, CDR2 YYEKEE (reference sequence). CDR3 length: 14 residues. Trimming shortened V by 4 bases and J by 4 bases, and 12 bases separated the two germline ends. This CDR3 is CASSLAGLYNEQFF. The CDR3 DNA reads TGTGCCAGCAGCCTGGCGGGGCTTTACAATGAGCAGTTCTTC.

This clonotype has at least ten counts. This chain connects TRBV5-1 to TRBJ1-6; D is perhaps TRBD1 (6 bases). Germline CDR1 and CDR2: SGHRS and YFSETQ. V was clipped by 4 bases and J by 11 bases, with 13 bases between them. The CDR3 is 13 amino acids. Here the CDR3 reads CASSTYREAPLHF. DNA of the CDR3: TGCGCCAGCAGCACCTACAGGGAGGCACCCCTCCACTTT.

This clonotype was counted ten times or more. The chain's CDR3 is CASSPRGFRNEQFF. CDR3 in DNA: TGCGCCAGCAGCCCACGGGGGTTTCGGAATGAGCAGTTCTTC. This chain joins TRBV5-1 and TRBJ2-1, with D possibly matching TRBD2 (6 bases). Germline loops: CDR1 SGHRS, CDR2 YFSETQ. V lost 4 bases, J lost 7 bases, and 15 bases lay in between. The CDR3 is made up of 14 amino acids.

In this sample, this clonotype turned up many times. CDR3 sequence reads: CASSPRVQGSPLHF. Written as DNA, the CDR3 is TGTGCCAGCAGTCCGCGGGTCCAAGGATCACCCCTCCACTTT. This chain links TRBV27 with TRBJ1-6; D not certain. From germline, CDR1 is MNHEY and CDR2 SMNVEV (reference sequence). This CDR3 region has 14 residues. Trimming removed 5 bases from V and 10 bases from J, with 15 bases in between.

This clonotype was found many times. The chain recombines TRBV20-1 with TRBJ1-2; TRBD1 agrees at 9 bases. This CDR3 region has 13 residues. The junction had 7 bases not matched to a gene; V was cut back by 6 bases and J by 5 bases. Germline CDR1 DFQATT, CDR2 SNEGSKA (reference sequence). CDR3 sequence: CSANPGQGYGYTF. CDR3 in DNA: TGCAGTGCGAATCCGGGACAGGGTTATGGCTACACCTTC.

The sample holds many counts of this clonotype. The chain couples TRBV5-1 to TRBJ2-2, with D perhaps TRBD2 (5 bases). Germline-derived CDR1 and CDR2 are SGHRS and YFSETQ. The CDR3 is 13 residues long. Trimming took 0 bases from V and 5 from J, leaving 5 bases between them. CDR3 amino acids: CASSLAGTGELFF. CDR3 nucleotide sequence: TGCGCCAGCAGCTTGGCGGGAACCGGGGAGCTGTTTTTT. Full variable domain (rest looked up from reference TRBV5-1 and TRBJ2-2): KAGVTQTPRYLIKTRGQQVTLSCSPISGHRSVSWYQQTPGQGLQFLFEYFSETQRNKGNFPGRFSGRQFSNSRSEMNVSTLELGDSALYLCASSLAGTGELFFGEGSRLTVL.

This clonotype was observed at least ten times. The chain carries TRBV6-5 and TRBJ2-3; D unclear. In germline, CDR1 is MNHEY, CDR2 SVGAGI. There are 13 residues in the CDR3. V was cut by 6 bases and J by 1 base, with 8 bases left in between. CDR3 DNA: TGTGCCAGCAGCCCCACGGGCACAGATACGCAGTATTTT. It codes for CASSPTGTDTQYF.

The V gene is TRBV2, the J gene TRBJ2-2; tentative D call: TRBD2 (7 bases). Trimming took 0 bases from V and 6 from J, leaving 8 bases between them. The CDR3 is 14 amino acids. CDR1 and CDR2 from the germline V gene are SNHLY and FYNNEI. CDR3 amino acids: CASSEAGGPGELFF. The CDR3, as DNA: TGTGCCAGCAGTGAAGCGGGGGGGCCCGGGGAGCTGTTTTTT.

This clonotype has a count of ten or more. The chain recombines TRBV11-1 with TRBJ2-3; D gene ambiguous. CDR1 SGHAT and CDR2 FQDESV come from the germline V gene (reference sequence). Between the trimmed V and J ends, which lost 2 bases and 7 bases, there was a span of 10 bases. The CDR3 totals 13 residues. CDR3: CASSLISSNTQYF. The CDR3 nucleotides are TGTGCCAGCAGCTTAATAAGTTCCAATACGCAGTATTTT.

This clonotype was seen many times. The J gene is TRBJ2-5, the V gene TRBV6-5, with 9 bases fitting TRBD2. V was pared by 3 bases and J by 5 bases, with 4 bases of the junction left unmatched. CDR1 and CDR2 from the germline V gene are MNHEY and SVGAGI. The CDR3 covers 14 residues. DNA for the CDR3: TGTGCCAGCAGTTATCAAAGCGGGAGGGAGACCCAGTACTTC. As protein: CASSYQSGRETQYF.

A word on this clonotype: At one of its ends the junction is not consistent with the germline gene, which may arise from a read error. The genes are TRBV13 and TRBJ2-1; possibly TRBD1 for D (5 bases). The CDR3 loop spans 16 amino acids. Per the germline V gene, CDR1 is PRHDT and CDR2 is FYEKMQ (reference sequence). CDR3 in DNA: TGTGCCAGCGGCTTGGGGCCTCAAAGCTCCTACAATGAGCAGTTCTTC. This translates into CASGLGPQSSYNEQFF.

This clonotype was recorded many times. The chain uses TRBV20-1 and TRBJ2-1; no reliable D call. Trimming pared 0 bases from V and 0 bases from J, leaving 15 bases between. CDR3 size: 17 residues. Germline V gene data show CDR1 as DFQATT and CDR2 as SNEGSKA (reference sequence). The CDR3 is CSARDSRSISSYNEQFF. The CDR3 DNA reads TGCAGTGCTAGAGATTCTAGGTCAATTAGCTCCTACAATGAGCAGTTCTTC.